This is a list of T cell receptor beta chains from one sample in a study of T-cell reconstitution after alpha-beta-depleted transplantation in children. TCRdb re-analysed the PCR reads in MiXCR, keeping a single row per CDR3 protein. The table shows some 290,000 distinct CDR3 sequences, with over 20% occurring only once. The sequencing used PBMCs, mostly from graft donor cells, collected 180 days after TCRalphabeta/CD19-depleted stem cell transplant. These receptors were obtained from a male patient under 18 who had a stem cell transplant for acute lymphoblastic leukemia, so the T cells may come from the graft donor. Both conserved end residues are part of each CDR3. D genes are given only for firm matches. The size field is filled for only some rows; it gives once, few, many or a size class.

j_call	d_call	v_call	cdr3_length	clone_size	cdr3_aa	cdr3_nt
TRBJ2-2	.	TRBV29-1	14	.	CSVVVQGNTGELFF	TGCAGCGTTGTGGTACAGGGGAACACCGGGGAGCTGTTTTTT
TRBJ1-4	.	TRBV14	13	.	CASRWTVGEKLFF	TGTGCCAGCAGATGGACGGTTGGTGAAAAACTGTTTTTT
TRBJ2-1	.	TRBV6-2/TRBV6-3	13	.	CASSPVGIGEQFF	TGTGCCAGCAGTCCAGTCGGGATCGGTGAGCAGTTCTTC
TRBJ2-7	TRBD1	TRBV20-1	14	.	CSARAWTGTGTQYF	TGCAGTGCTAGGGCTTGGACCGGGACAGGGACGCAGTACTTC
TRBJ2-4	TRBD1	TRBV12-3/TRBV12-4	16	many	CASSPRGPGAKNIQYF	TGTGCCAGCAGTCCGAGGGGGCCAGGGGCCAAAAACATTCAGTACTTC
TRBJ2-3	TRBD1	TRBV2	16	.	CATRSGTVLFTDTQYF	TGTGCCACCAGATCCGGGACAGTCCTTTTCACAGATACGCAGTATTTT
TRBJ2-3	.	TRBV7-8	17	.	CASSLPLREIQADTQYF	TGTGCCAGCAGCTTACCCTTACGGGAGATCCAAGCAGATACGCAGTATTTT
TRBJ1-1	.	TRBV12-5	13	.	CASGGSPNTEAFF	TGTGCTAGTGGTGGCAGTCCAAACACTGAAGCTTTCTTT
TRBJ2-1	.	TRBV5-1	12	.	CASISGSDEQFF	TGCGCCAGCATATCGGGGTCCGATGAGCAGTTCTTC
TRBJ2-7	.	TRBV7-9	16	.	CASSLARHSRSYEQYF	TGTGCCAGCAGCTTAGCGCGACACTCAAGGTCCTACGAGCAGTACTTC
TRBJ2-3	.	TRBV7-3	16	.	CASSRSPSSDTDTQYF	TGTGCCAGCAGCCGCAGTCCTAGCAGTGACACAGATACGCAGTATTTT
TRBJ2-3	.	TRBV7-9	11	few	CASRKSDTQYF	TGTGCCAGCAGGAAGTCAGATACGCAGTATTTT
TRBJ1-1	.	TRBV20-1	14	few	CSARLGPLNTEAFF	TGCAGTGCTAGGCTTGGCCCGTTGAACACTGAAGCTTTCTTT
TRBJ2-7	.	TRBV27	15	.	CARSISLRGTYEQYF	TGTGCCAGAAGTATATCGTTACGAGGAACCTACGAGCAGTACTTC
TRBJ2-7	.	TRBV2	15	few	CASSEVGTPSYEQYF	TGTGCCAGCAGTGAAGTTGGGACACCCTCCTACGAGCAGTACTTC
TRBJ2-2	TRBD2	TRBV3-1	14	.	CASSPGGGTGELFF	TGTGCCAGCAGTCCTGGGGGGGGGACCGGGGAGCTGTTTTTT
TRBJ2-2	.	TRBV7-8	14	.	CASRERGRELELFF	TGTGCCAGCAGGGAGAGGGGCAGGGAACTAGAGCTGTTTTTT
TRBJ2-3	.	TRBV6-5	15	.	CDSSYGSILTDTQYF	TGTGACAGCAGTTACGGTTCTATCCTTACAGATACGCAGTATTTT
TRBJ2-7	.	TRBV20-1	13	few	CSAKAVSSYEQYF	TGCAGTGCTAAGGCCGTCAGCTCCTACGAGCAGTACTTC
TRBJ2-1	.	TRBV4-1	12	.	CASSQASNEQFF	TGCGCCAGCAGCCAAGCTAGCAATGAGCAGTTCTTC
TRBJ1-5	.	TRBV7-6	12	.	CASSFQNQPQHF	TGTGCCAGCAGCTTCCAGAATCAGCCCCAGCATTTT
TRBJ2-3	.	TRBV12-3/TRBV12-4	15	.	CASSTLAGDGDTQYF	TGTGCCAGCAGTACACTAGCCGGAGACGGGGATACGCAGTATTTT
TRBJ2-2	TRBD2	TRBV5-1	15	.	CASSRLAVDTGELFF	TGCGCCAGCAGCAGGCTAGCGGTCGACACCGGGGAGCTGTTTTTT
TRBJ1-2	.	TRBV7-2	14	many	CASSLVALNYGYTF	TGTGCCAGCAGCTTAGTCGCTCTTAACTATGGCTACACCTTC
TRBJ2-3	TRBD2	TRBV5-1	15	.	CASSLVWREMDTQYF	TGCGCCAGCAGCTTGGTTTGGCGGGAGATGGATACGCAGTATTTT
TRBJ2-7	.	TRBV5-1	14	.	CASSTRLETYEQYF	TGCGCCAGCAGCACCCGACTAGAGACCTACGAGCAGTACTTC
TRBJ2-5	.	TRBV5-1	13	many	CASSLRLQETQYF	TGCGCCAGCAGCTTGCGGTTACAAGAGACCCAGTACTTC
TRBJ2-5	TRBD1	TRBV5-1	15	few	CASSYMTGSGETQYF	TGCGCCAGCAGCTATATGACAGGGTCGGGAGAGACCCAGTACTTC
TRBJ2-7	.	TRBV12-3/TRBV12-4	12	few	CASSPRAYEQYF	TGTGCCAGCAGCCCGAGGGCCTACGAGCAGTACTTC
TRBJ2-6	.	TRBV7-9	15	.	CASSLGISGANVLTF	TGTGCCAGCAGCTTAGGGATTTCTGGGGCCAACGTCCTGACTTTC
TRBJ2-5	TRBD2	TRBV10-2	15	.	CASSGPGLGQETQYF	TGCGCCAGCAGTGGTCCAGGACTAGGCCAAGAGACCCAGTACTTC
TRBJ2-3	.	TRBV7-9	14	.	CASGHGPGTDTQYF	TGTGCCAGCGGCCACGGACCGGGTACAGATACGCAGTATTTT
TRBJ1-2	TRBD1	TRBV4-1	16	.	CASSHQMEGAVSGYTF	TGCGCCAGCAGCCACCAGATGGAGGGGGCAGTGAGTGGCTACACCTTC